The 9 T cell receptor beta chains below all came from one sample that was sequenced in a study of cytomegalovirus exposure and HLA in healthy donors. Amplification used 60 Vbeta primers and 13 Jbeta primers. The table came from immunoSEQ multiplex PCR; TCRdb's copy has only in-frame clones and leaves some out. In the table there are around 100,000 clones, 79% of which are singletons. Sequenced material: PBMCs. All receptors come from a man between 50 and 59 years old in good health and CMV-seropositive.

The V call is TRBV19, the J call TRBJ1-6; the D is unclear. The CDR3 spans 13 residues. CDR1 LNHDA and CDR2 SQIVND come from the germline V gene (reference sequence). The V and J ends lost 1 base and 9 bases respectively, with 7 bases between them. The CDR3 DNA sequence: TGTGCCAGTAGTATAGGCGGCGGTTCACCCCTCCACTTT. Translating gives CASSIGGGSPLHF.

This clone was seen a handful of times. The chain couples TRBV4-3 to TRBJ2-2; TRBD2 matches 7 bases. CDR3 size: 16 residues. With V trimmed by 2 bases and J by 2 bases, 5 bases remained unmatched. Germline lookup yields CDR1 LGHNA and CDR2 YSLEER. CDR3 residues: CASSQQLATNTGELFF. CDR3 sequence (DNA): TGCGCCAGCAGCCAACAACTAGCGACTAACACCGGGGAGCTGTTTTTT.

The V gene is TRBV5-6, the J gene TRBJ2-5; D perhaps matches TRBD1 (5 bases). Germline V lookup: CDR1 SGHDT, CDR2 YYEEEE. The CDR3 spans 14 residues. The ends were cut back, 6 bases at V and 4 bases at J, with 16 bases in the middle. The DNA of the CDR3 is TGTGCCAGCAAGGAGCTTTGGGGCGCAGAGACCCAGTACTTC. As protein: CASKELWGAETQYF.

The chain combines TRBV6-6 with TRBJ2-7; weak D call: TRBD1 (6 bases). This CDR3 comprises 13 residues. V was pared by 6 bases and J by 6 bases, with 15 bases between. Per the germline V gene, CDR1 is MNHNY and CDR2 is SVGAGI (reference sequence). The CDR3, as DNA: TGTGCCAGCAGAAACAGGGTGGAGGCCGAGCAGTACTTC. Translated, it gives CASRNRVEAEQYF.

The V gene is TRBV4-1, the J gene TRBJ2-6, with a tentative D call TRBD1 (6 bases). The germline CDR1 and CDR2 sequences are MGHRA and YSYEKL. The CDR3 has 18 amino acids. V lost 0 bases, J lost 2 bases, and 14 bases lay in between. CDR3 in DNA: TGCGCCAGCAGCCAAGATGGGGCCGACAGGCCTGGGGCCAACGTCCTGACTTTC. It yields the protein CASSQDGADRPGANVLTF.

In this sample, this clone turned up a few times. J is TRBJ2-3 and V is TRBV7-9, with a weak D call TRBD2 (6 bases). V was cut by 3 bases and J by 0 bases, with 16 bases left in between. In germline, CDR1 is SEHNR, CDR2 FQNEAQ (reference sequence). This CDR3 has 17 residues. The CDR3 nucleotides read TGTGCCAGCAGCTTTCTCCAGGGACTCCCTAGCACAGATACGCAGTATTTT. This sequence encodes CASSFLQGLPSTDTQYF.

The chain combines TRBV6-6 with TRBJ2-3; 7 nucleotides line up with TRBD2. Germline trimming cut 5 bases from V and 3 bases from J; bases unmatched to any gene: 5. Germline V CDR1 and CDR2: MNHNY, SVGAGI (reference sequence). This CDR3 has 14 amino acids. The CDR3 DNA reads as TGTGCCAGCAGTCGTTTGGGAGGGACAGATACGCAGTATTTT. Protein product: CASSRLGGTDTQYF.

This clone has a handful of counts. In nucleotides, the CDR3 is TGTGCCAGCAGCCGCATGACTAGCGGGAGCTACGAGCAGTACTTC. The encoded protein is CASSRMTSGSYEQYF. The V gene is TRBV5-6, the J gene TRBJ2-7; 12 bases line up with TRBD2. This CDR3 contains 15 residues. V dropped 4 bases and J dropped 3; count of bases not matched to a gene: 5. CDR1 is SGHDT, CDR2 YYEEEE, per germline.

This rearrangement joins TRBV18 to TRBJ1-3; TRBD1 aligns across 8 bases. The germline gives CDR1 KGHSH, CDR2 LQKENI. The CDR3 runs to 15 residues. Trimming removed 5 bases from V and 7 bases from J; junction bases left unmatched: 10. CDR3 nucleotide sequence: TGTGCCAGCTCAGCTCCCGGGACAGGTGGTAACACCATATATTTT. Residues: CASSAPGTGGNTIYF.